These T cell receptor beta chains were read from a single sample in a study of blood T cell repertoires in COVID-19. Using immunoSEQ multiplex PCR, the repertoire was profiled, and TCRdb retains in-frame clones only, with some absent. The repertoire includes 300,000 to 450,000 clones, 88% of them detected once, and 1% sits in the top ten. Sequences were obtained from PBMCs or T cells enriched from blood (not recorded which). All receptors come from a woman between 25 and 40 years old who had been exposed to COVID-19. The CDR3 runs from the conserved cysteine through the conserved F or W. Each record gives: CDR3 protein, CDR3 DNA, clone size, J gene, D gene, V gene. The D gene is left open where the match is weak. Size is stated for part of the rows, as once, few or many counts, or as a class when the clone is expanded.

CDR3aa: CASSLDRNTQYF; CDR3nt: TGTGCCAGCAGCTTGGACAGAAATACGCAGTATTTT; abundance: NA; j_gene: TRBJ2-3; d_gene: NA; v_gene: TRBV7-9
CDR3aa: CASSPGQAKNIQYF; CDR3nt: TGTGCCAGTAGTCCGGGACAGGCCAAAAACATTCAGTACTTC; abundance: once; j_gene: TRBJ2-4; d_gene: TRBD1; v_gene: TRBV19
CDR3aa: CASSLGGLADANF; CDR3nt: TGTGCCAGCAGTTTAGGTGGACTAGCCGATGCCAATTTT; abundance: NA; j_gene: TRBJ2-3; d_gene: TRBD2; v_gene: TRBV28
CDR3aa: CASSSGPSSGNTIYF; CDR3nt: TGTGCCAGCAGCTCTGGGCCGAGCTCTGGAAACACCATATATTTT; abundance: once; j_gene: TRBJ1-3; d_gene: NA; v_gene: TRBV7-9
CDR3aa: CATSRLPGLATDTQYF; CDR3nt: TGTGCCACCAGCAGACTTCCGGGACTAGCTACAGATACGCAGTATTTT; abundance: NA; j_gene: TRBJ2-3; d_gene: TRBD2; v_gene: TRBV15
CDR3aa: CASSLNGPPRYSYNEQFF; CDR3nt: TGTGCCAGCAGCTTAAACGGCCCCCCGCGGTACTCCTACAATGAGCAGTTCTTC; abundance: NA; j_gene: TRBJ2-1; d_gene: NA; v_gene: TRBV7-2
CDR3aa: CASSHSGWVNEQFF; CDR3nt: TGTGCCAGCAGCCACTCAGGGTGGGTCAATGAGCAGTTCTTC; abundance: NA; j_gene: TRBJ2-1; d_gene: NA; v_gene: TRBV3-1/TRBV3-2
CDR3aa: CASSLMGKVAGSFYNEQFF; CDR3nt: TGCGCCAGCAGTCTGATGGGCAAAGTCGCCGGTTCTTTCTACAATGAGCAGTTCTTC; abundance: NA; j_gene: TRBJ2-1; d_gene: NA; v_gene: TRBV23-1
CDR3aa: CATSGTPVVNTEAFF; CDR3nt: TGTGCCACCTCCGGGACACCAGTAGTGAACACTGAAGCTTTCTTT; abundance: NA; j_gene: TRBJ1-1; d_gene: NA; v_gene: TRBV2
CDR3aa: CASSQWGGRSSYEQYF; CDR3nt: TGTGCCAGCAGCCAGTGGGGGGGCCGCAGCTCCTACGAGCAGTACTTC; abundance: NA; j_gene: TRBJ2-7; d_gene: NA; v_gene: TRBV7-9
CDR3aa: CASSLGQANTEAFF; CDR3nt: TGTGCCAGCAGCTTGGGACAGGCGAACACTGAAGCTTTCTTT; abundance: few; j_gene: TRBJ1-1; d_gene: TRBD1; v_gene: TRBV13
CDR3aa: CASSLFTGASYEQYF; CDR3nt: TGTGCCAGCAGCCTATTTACCGGAGCGTCCTACGAGCAGTACTTC; abundance: NA; j_gene: TRBJ2-7; d_gene: NA; v_gene: TRBV3-1/TRBV3-2
CDR3aa: CSVLTGSNQPQHF; CDR3nt: TGCAGCGTCCTGACAGGGAGCAATCAGCCCCAGCATTTT; abundance: NA; j_gene: TRBJ1-5; d_gene: TRBD1; v_gene: TRBV29-1
CDR3aa: CASSPTGGDYEQYF; CDR3nt: TGTGCCAGCTCACCGACAGGGGGGGACTACGAGCAGTACTTC; abundance: NA; j_gene: TRBJ2-7; d_gene: TRBD1; v_gene: TRBV18
CDR3aa: CASSQDLAGLPNEQFF; CDR3nt: TGTGCCAGCAGCCAAGATCTAGCGGGACTCCCCAATGAGCAGTTCTTC; abundance: NA; j_gene: TRBJ2-1; d_gene: TRBD2; v_gene: TRBV3-1/TRBV3-2
CDR3aa: CASSYRARGALVTEAFF; CDR3nt: TGTGCCAGCAGCTATAGAGCCCGGGGGGCGCTTGTCACTGAAGCTTTCTTT; abundance: NA; j_gene: TRBJ1-1; d_gene: NA; v_gene: TRBV11-2
CDR3aa: CASSPMTGGGQPQHF; CDR3nt: TGCGCCAGCAGCCCGATGACAGGGGGCGGTCAGCCCCAGCATTTT; abundance: NA; j_gene: TRBJ1-5; d_gene: TRBD1; v_gene: TRBV5-1
CDR3aa: CASSFHSPGPQTQYF; CDR3nt: TGTGCCAGCAGCTTTCATAGTCCAGGGCCTCAGACCCAGTACTTC; abundance: NA; j_gene: TRBJ2-5; d_gene: NA; v_gene: TRBV5-5
CDR3aa: CASSPGQGRYSPLHF; CDR3nt: TGTGCCAGCAGTCCCGGACAGGGGAGGTATTCACCCCTCCACTTT; abundance: NA; j_gene: TRBJ1-6; d_gene: TRBD1; v_gene: TRBV28
CDR3aa: CASSPTSGSGEQYF; CDR3nt: TGTGCCAGCTCACCGACTAGCGGGAGCGGGGAGCAGTACTTC; abundance: NA; j_gene: TRBJ2-7; d_gene: TRBD2; v_gene: TRBV18
CDR3aa: CASSLDLQDYGYTF; CDR3nt: TGTGCCAGCAGCTTAGACCTCCAGGACTATGGCTACACCTTC; abundance: once; j_gene: TRBJ1-2; d_gene: NA; v_gene: TRBV11-2
CDR3aa: CASSSMTGYNYGYTF; CDR3nt: TGTGCCAGTAGTTCCATGACAGGGTACAACTATGGCTACACCTTC; abundance: NA; j_gene: TRBJ1-2; d_gene: TRBD1; v_gene: TRBV19
CDR3aa: CASSPPTGNTGELFF; CDR3nt: TGTGCCAGCTCACCACCGACGGGGAACACCGGGGAGCTGTTTTTT; abundance: NA; j_gene: TRBJ2-2; d_gene: NA; v_gene: TRBV18
CDR3aa: CASSYSGGDGNTIYF; CDR3nt: TGTGCCAGCAGTTACTCGGGGGGGGACGGAAACACCATATATTTT; abundance: NA; j_gene: TRBJ1-3; d_gene: NA; v_gene: TRBV6-5
CDR3aa: CSVVSGRKYNEQFF; CDR3nt: TGCAGCGTCGTAAGCGGGAGGAAGTACAATGAGCAGTTCTTC; abundance: NA; j_gene: TRBJ2-1; d_gene: TRBD2; v_gene: TRBV29-1
CDR3aa: CASSPPSSGTLTEAFF; CDR3nt: TGTGCCAGCTCACCACCGTCGTCCGGGACTCTTACTGAAGCTTTCTTT; abundance: few; j_gene: TRBJ1-1; d_gene: NA; v_gene: TRBV18
CDR3aa: CASSRSGVAAQETQYF; CDR3nt: TGTGCCAGCAGCCGGAGCGGTGTGGCGGCCCAAGAGACCCAGTACTTC; abundance: NA; j_gene: TRBJ2-5; d_gene: NA; v_gene: TRBV11-3
CDR3aa: CAWSDLTGGSQPQHF; CDR3nt: TGTGCCTGGAGCGACCTGACGGGGGGCAGTCAGCCCCAGCATTTT; abundance: once; j_gene: TRBJ1-5; d_gene: NA; v_gene: TRBV30
CDR3aa: CASSYGAESPLHF; CDR3nt: TGTGCCAGCAGTTACGGAGCAGAATCACCCCTCCACTTT; abundance: NA; j_gene: TRBJ1-6; d_gene: NA; v_gene: TRBV6-5
CDR3aa: CASSEQGAVFTGANVLTF; CDR3nt: TGTGCCAGCAGTGAACAGGGCGCAGTATTTACTGGGGCCAACGTCCTGACTTTC; abundance: NA; j_gene: TRBJ2-6; d_gene: NA; v_gene: TRBV2
CDR3aa: CASSAGPGDYGYTF; CDR3nt: TGTGCCAGCAGTGCCGGACCCGGGGACTATGGCTACACCTTC; abundance: NA; j_gene: TRBJ1-2; d_gene: NA; v_gene: TRBV2
CDR3aa: CASSEAGGFPPLHF; CDR3nt: TGTGCCAGCAGTGAAGCAGGGGGTTTTCCACCCCTCCACTTT; abundance: NA; j_gene: TRBJ1-6; d_gene: NA; v_gene: TRBV2
CDR3aa: CASSSEGEKLFF; CDR3nt: TGTGCCAGCAGCTCGGAGGGAGAAAAACTGTTTTTT; abundance: few; j_gene: TRBJ1-4; d_gene: NA; v_gene: TRBV7-9
CDR3aa: CASSPGLAGYEQYF; CDR3nt: TGTGCCAGCAGCCCGGGACTAGCGGGATATGAGCAGTACTTC; abundance: NA; j_gene: TRBJ2-7; d_gene: TRBD2; v_gene: TRBV6-5
CDR3aa: CASSVGQARYGYTF; CDR3nt: TGTGCCAGCAGCGTAGGACAGGCCCGCTATGGCTACACCTTC; abundance: NA; j_gene: TRBJ1-2; d_gene: NA; v_gene: TRBV9
CDR3aa: CASSFLSASARGDTQYF; CDR3nt: TGTGCCAGCAGTTTTTTATCAGCTAGCGCTCGGGGAGATACGCAGTATTTT; abundance: NA; j_gene: TRBJ2-3; d_gene: NA; v_gene: TRBV28
CDR3aa: CAWQMNTEAFF; CDR3nt: TGTGCCTGGCAAATGAACACTGAAGCTTTCTTT; abundance: NA; j_gene: TRBJ1-1; d_gene: NA; v_gene: TRBV30
CDR3aa: CASRTLRDSTYEQYF; CDR3nt: TGCGCCAGCAGGACACTGCGGGACAGTACCTACGAGCAGTACTTC; abundance: NA; j_gene: TRBJ2-7; d_gene: NA; v_gene: TRBV5-1
CDR3aa: CASSVAGGGAEEKLFF; CDR3nt: TGTGCCAGCAGCGTAGCCGGGGGGGGAGCAGAAGAAAAACTGTTTTTT; abundance: once; j_gene: TRBJ1-4; d_gene: NA; v_gene: TRBV9
CDR3aa: CASSWSGSRTDTQYF; CDR3nt: TGTGCCAGCAGCTGGAGCGGGAGCCGCACAGATACGCAGTATTTT; abundance: NA; j_gene: TRBJ2-3; d_gene: TRBD2; v_gene: TRBV7-2
CDR3aa: CASMTAGSYNEQFF; CDR3nt: TGCGCCAGCATGACGGCGGGGTCCTACAATGAGCAGTTCTTC; abundance: NA; j_gene: TRBJ2-1; d_gene: NA; v_gene: TRBV5-1
CDR3aa: CASSSASGGTQYF; CDR3nt: TGTGCCAGCAGTTCTGCCAGCGGAGGCACGCAGTACTTC; abundance: NA; j_gene: TRBJ2-7; d_gene: NA; v_gene: TRBV28
CDR3aa: CASTKGQLHEQFF; CDR3nt: TGTGCCAGCACCAAGGGACAGCTCCATGAGCAGTTCTTC; abundance: NA; j_gene: TRBJ2-1; d_gene: TRBD1; v_gene: TRBV6-6
CDR3aa: CASGVWGTGTSGRIVGQPDTQYF; CDR3nt: TGTGCCAGCGGAGTTTGGGGGACGGGGACTAGCGGGAGGATCGTGGGTCAGCCAGATACGCAGTATTTT; abundance: NA; j_gene: TRBJ2-3; d_gene: TRBD2; v_gene: TRBV28
CDR3aa: CASSMMGASTDTQYF; CDR3nt: TGTGCCAGTAGTATGATGGGGGCTAGCACAGATACGCAGTATTTT; abundance: NA; j_gene: TRBJ2-3; d_gene: NA; v_gene: TRBV19